This T cell receptor beta chain came from a study of blood T cell repertoires in COVID-19. Overall study: Donors in the United States, Italy and Spain gave samples during acute or convalescent COVID-19. Sample material is recorded as cDNA or gDNA derived from T cells, B-cell-depleted T cells, or PBMCs.

As originally analysed: Using reference gene primer amplification, nucleated cell counts were estimated. TCRdb keeps only in-frame clones here, not all; method: immunoSEQ multiplex PCR. The V and J calls and the clone size are those of that table, but D and trimming were determined from the DNA. The sample comprises hundreds of thousands of clones, approximately 86% of which are singletons, and around 3.7% rests with the top ten. The source of this sequence is a woman between 50 and 59 years old with active or convalescent COVID-19. Sequencing was performed on peripheral blood.

The CDR3 spells CASIPSLGVNTGELFF. The CDR3 DNA reads as TGTGCCAGCATTCCCAGTCTCGGGGTAAACACCGGGGAGCTGTTTTTT. The chain couples TRBV28 to TRBJ2-2, with a possible D match to TRBD2 (5 bases). The CDR3 is 16 amino acids. Between the trimmed V and J ends, which lost 7 bases and 2 bases, there was a span of 17 bases. Germline V CDR1 and CDR2: MDHEN, SYDVKM.